These T cell receptor beta chains were read from a single sample in a study of blood T cells in healthy people across ages. MiXCR was run by TCRdb on the 5' RACE reads, yielding one entry per CDR3 protein. The data contain about 970,000 distinct CDR3 sequences, 45% to 60% of them singletons. The sample taken for sequencing was blood. Source of these receptors: a woman aged 60-75 years in good health. CDR3s include the opening cysteine and the closing phenylalanine or tryptophan. A D gene is named only where the DNA matches it firmly. Size values are once, few and many counts, or a class for expanded clones, and some rows have none.

d_call	v_call	clone_size	j_call	cdr3_aa	cdr3_nt
TRBD2	TRBV5-1	few	TRBJ2-7	CASSSGGTSSISSSEQYF	TGCGCCAGCAGCTCGGGGGGGACTAGCTCAATTTCCTCCAGCGAGCAGTACTTC
TRBD2	TRBV12-5	many	TRBJ2-1	CASSAGGYNEQFF	TGTGCTAGCTCAGCGGGAGGCTACAATGAGCAGTTCTTC
TRBD1	TRBV7-8	few	TRBJ2-3	CASSLTGALTDTQYF	TGTGCCAGCAGCCTGACAGGGGCCCTCACAGATACGCAGTATTTT
TRBD2	TRBV4-1	few	TRBJ2-7	CASSRGLAVPNEQYF	TGCGCCAGCAGCCGAGGACTAGCGGTGCCAAACGAGCAGTACTTC
TRBD2	TRBV20-1	few	TRBJ2-7	CSASLAGVVYEQYF	TGCAGTGCTTCACTAGCGGGAGTCGTCTACGAGCAGTACTTC
NA	TRBV20-1	few	TRBJ2-7	CSVEERSYEQYF	TGCAGTGTGGAGGAGCGCTCCTACGAGCAGTACTTC
NA	TRBV6-1	NA	TRBJ2-7	CASSEVYKFPNYEQYF	TGTGCCAGCAGTGAAGTGTATAAGTTCCCCAACTACGAGCAGTACTTC
NA	TRBV6-2/TRBV6-3	NA	TRBJ2-7	CASSEWNEQYF	TGTGCCAGCAGTGAGTGGAACGAGCAGTACTTC
NA	TRBV7-3	few	TRBJ1-1	CASSPRPNTEAFF	TGTGCCAGCAGCCCCCGCCCGAACACTGAAGCTTTCTTT
NA	TRBV12-3/TRBV12-4	NA	TRBJ1-5	CASSLMGNQPQHF	TGTGCCAGCAGTTTAATGGGGAATCAGCCCCAGCATTTT
NA	TRBV18	NA	TRBJ2-6	CASSPTARSGANVLTF	TGTGCCAGCTCACCAACAGCCAGATCTGGGGCCAACGTCCTGACTTTC
NA	TRBV5-1	NA	TRBJ2-7	CASSAWGSYEQYF	TGCGCCAGCAGCGCCTGGGGGTCCTACGAGCAGTACTTC
NA	TRBV4-1	few	TRBJ1-2	CASSQGDLPGDGYTF	TGCGCCAGCAGCCAAGGGGATCTCCCGGGGGATGGCTACACCTTC
TRBD2	TRBV4-1	few	TRBJ2-1	CASSQGKVSGRYNEQFF	TGCGCCAGCAGCCAAGGGAAGGTTAGCGGGAGATACAATGAGCAGTTCTTC
TRBD1	TRBV7-9	NA	TRBJ2-1	CASRPPHLQGLYNEQFF	TGTGCCAGCAGACCCCCTCACTTACAGGGGCTATACAATGAGCAGTTCTTC
NA	TRBV12-3/TRBV12-4	NA	TRBJ1-5	CASSLQGGPQHF	TGTGCCAGCAGTTTACAGGGAGGGCCCCAGCATTTT
NA	TRBV19	NA	TRBJ2-6	CASSIDSTGLSGANVLTF	TGTGCCAGTAGTATAGACTCGACAGGACTCTCTGGGGCCAACGTCCTGACTTTC
TRBD1	TRBV7-2	NA	TRBJ2-1	CASSFRTGSPNEQFF	TGTGCCAGCAGCTTCAGGACAGGATCACCCAATGAGCAGTTCTTC
NA	TRBV25-1	NA	TRBJ2-7	CASRGSGVYEQYF	TGTGCCAGCAGGGGCTCGGGGGTCTACGAGCAGTACTTC
NA	TRBV20-1	NA	TRBJ2-1	CSAKSLGSSDEQFF	TGCAGTGCTAAATCCTTAGGGAGTTCGGATGAGCAGTTCTTC
NA	TRBV15	NA	TRBJ2-5	CATSTNTEGVRETQYF	TGTGCCACCAGCACCAACACCGAGGGGGTGAGGGAGACCCAGTACTTC
NA	TRBV27	few	TRBJ2-3	CASSLMSDTSTDTQYF	TGTGCCAGCAGTTTAATGTCGGATACTAGCACAGATACGCAGTATTTT
NA	TRBV5-4	NA	TRBJ2-2	CASSLVQGRGGELFF	TGTGCCAGCAGCTTGGTTCAGGGAAGGGGCGGGGAGCTGTTTTTT
NA	TRBV2	few	TRBJ2-7	CASTLVPYEQYF	TGTGCCAGCACGCTAGTACCCTACGAGCAGTACTTC
NA	TRBV5-1	few	TRBJ2-7	CASSLFGGLDEQYF	TGCGCCAGCAGCTTGTTTGGGGGGCTGGACGAGCAGTACTTC
TRBD1	TRBV5-1	NA	TRBJ2-5	CASRQGANQETQYF	TGCGCCAGCAGACAGGGGGCAAACCAAGAGACCCAGTACTTC
NA	TRBV28	NA	TRBJ1-5	CANGVSNQPQHF	TGTGCCAACGGGGTGAGCAATCAGCCCCAGCATTTT
NA	TRBV10-3	few	TRBJ2-2	CAISEGYGITGELFF	TGTGCCATCAGTGAGGGGTACGGGATAACCGGGGAGCTGTTTTTT